The TCR beta chain described here comes from a study of tissue T cells after allogeneic stem cell transplantation (dated by TCRdb to 2022 to 2024). Study-level background: TCR beta repertoires were profiled across many tissues obtained from research autopsies of patients with and without GVHD, as well as in mouse models of GVHD. On the human side, the study was prospective and observational, with no blinding or randomization.

The time point label of this sample denotes: mouse harvest day 7 after allogeneic transplant. Each mouse graft, delivered by tail vein injection, combined 10^6 splenic CD5+ T cells with 10^7 T-cell-depleted bone marrow cells. A major MHC-mismatch B6 (H2b) into BALB/c (H2d) model was used to model mouse GVHD, and tissues were profiled at day 7 or 14. On day 7 or 14 post-transplant, mouse tissues and retro-orbital blood were harvested with separate sterile tools for each animal, and livers were flushed before harvest. Before genomic DNA isolation with the DNeasy Blood & Tissue Kit, mouse tissues were minced using razor blades in buffered saline. Taken from cysteine to phenylalanine, the CDR3 has 12 residues. The CDR3 was read in part: 33 bases, with the frame set at base 1. For CDR1 and CDR2, the germline V gene (reference sequence) lists FNHDT and SITEND. On the study overall, not on this receptor specifically: Blood and spleen T cells captured only a limited portion of the TCR repertoire detected in tissues, in both patients and mice. Within patients, how anatomically similar tissues were was a major factor shaping TCR repertoire composition, regardless of disease or transplant status. The study did not determine which tissue TCRs were alloreactive or antigen-specific, and some clones might have been persisting host cells. A small and clinically heterogeneous patient cohort was studied, and sampling depth was acknowledged as a limitation. Only a few T cell clones appeared in more than one patient, yet motif-based clustering showed tissue-specific repertoire signatures that were shared between patients.

Concerning this clone itself: No antigen is known for it. Note that gene names and germline sequences for this receptor are mouse ones. The read terminates 1 residue before the CDR3 end, so the remaining end is supplied by the germline J gene.

The method was the immunoSEQ multiplex PCR assay. Adaptive Biotechnologies performed the TCRbeta CDR3 sequencing at survey depth and reported CDR3 sequences, V/J genes, productive frequency and template counts. TCR beta CDR3 regions were amplified from genomic DNA instead of RNA. In the authors' own workflow: Pairwise repertoire overlap between tissues was quantified with Jensen-Shannon divergence, where 1 means complete divergence and 0 identical. Tissues were grouped by single-linkage agglomerative hierarchical clustering of pairwise JSD values, and the clustering results were shown as dendrograms. GLIPH2 was run on all patient samples with simulation_depth 1000, kmer_min_depth 3 and cdr3_length_cutoff 8, and groups with more than two unique CDR3s were retained. In a standardized tissue-overlap score, Jaccard GLIPH-group overlap across patients was extrapolated to a standard repertoire size of 1000 clones. To look at how diversity was associated with clinical or experimental variables, linear mixed-effect models were used, with tissue treated as a fixed effect and individual treated as a random effect. TCRdb re-hosts the immuneACCESS table, in-frame sequences only. Its copies lack some clones; in the studies checked, an unresolved V gene accounts for under half of them, and the cause for the rest is not known. That table supplies the V and J calls and clone size; D and trimming were determined from the DNA. For this sample the table gives about 7,500 clones, of which around 48% were detected only once. Roughly 7% of the sample is held by the ten biggest clonotypes.

The V gene is TRBV19 and the J gene is TRBJ1-3, with 7 bases aligning to TRBD1. The specimen sequenced was gut tissue. This TCR came from a female BALB/c mouse given C57BL/6 T cells with graft-versus-host disease after an allogeneic hematopoietic cell transplant. The CDR3 corresponds to CAIQGPGNTLYF. The DNA read from the CDR3 is TGTGCGATACAGGGGCCTGGAAATACGCTCTAT.